This T cell receptor beta chain stems from a study of cytomegalovirus exposure and HLA in healthy donors. Overall study results and limits: In vitro work confirmed that a few CMV-associated chains recognize CMV antigens. Cytomegalovirus association was listed for about 180 TCR beta chains. Across donors, sequencing depth was assumed by presence/absence analyses to be roughly uniform.

About this clone itself: What it binds is unknown.

The germline V gene encodes CDR1 MNHEY and CDR2 SVGAGI. Trimming cost V 5 bases and J 5 bases; bases outside gene matches: 5. CDR3 size: 14 residues. PCR was performed using 60 Vbeta and 13 Jbeta primers. Sequencing was performed with immunoSEQ multiplex PCR; in TCRdb, only in-frame clones are kept and a portion is missing. The table records about 57,000 clones, more than 60% of them present only once. The chain links TRBV6-5 to TRBJ1-1; 10 bases line up with TRBD1. Sequenced: PBMCs. The TCR sequence derives from a woman between 25 and 40 years old in good health and CMV-seronegative. The CDR3 coding sequence is TGTGCCAGCAGTGGGACAGGGGCAGAGACTGAAGCTTTCTTT. Translation gives CASSGTGAETEAFF.